A single sample gave rise to the 25 T cell receptor beta chains below, sequenced in a study of ipilimumab plus nivolumab after autologous stem cell transplantation. The method was immunoSEQ multiplex PCR; TCRdb's version includes in-frame clones alone and lacks a portion of them. The table lists about 17,000 clones, under 85% of them singletons, with less than 40% in the top ten. The sequencing here drew on PBMCs, taken in a trial of ipilimumab plus nivolumab as post-transplant consolidation. Receptors were obtained from a male donor with diffuse large B-cell lymphoma.

J is TRBJ2-5 and V is TRBV7-2; perhaps TRBD2 as D (5 bases). The ends were cut back, 5 bases at V and 1 base at J, with 11 bases in the middle. The CDR3 spans 14 residues. CDR1 and CDR2 from the germline V gene are SGHTA and FQGNSA. CDR3 sequence reads: CASSTSGTQETQYF. For the CDR3, the DNA is TGTGCCAGCAGCACCAGCGGAACCCAAGAGACCCAGTACTTC.

V usage is TRBV5-1 and J usage is TRBJ1-2; 7 bases map to TRBD1. J gave up 4 bases and V 2 bases, and 8 bases lay outside the gene matches. The CDR3 covers 15 residues. CDR1 is SGHRS and CDR2 is YFSETQ in the germline V gene. The CDR3 is CASSLTGARLYGYTF. The DNA for the CDR3 is TGCGCCAGCAGCTTAACAGGGGCCCGACTCTATGGCTACACCTTC.

The rearrangement joins TRBV9 to TRBJ1-3; no reliable D call. In germline, CDR1 is SGDLS, CDR2 YYNGEE. The V gene lost 2 bases and the J gene lost 6 bases, with 12 bases spanning the gap. The CDR3 is made up of 14 amino acids. Written as DNA, the CDR3 is TGTGCCAGCAGCGTCGACGGGCCTGCAAACACCATATATTTT. Protein product: CASSVDGPANTIYF.

The chain links TRBV5-6 to TRBJ2-1, with D possibly being TRBD1 or TRBD2 (6 bases each). Looked up from germline, CDR1 is SGHDT and CDR2 is YYEEEE. V lost 4 bases, J lost 6 bases, and 20 bases lay in between. The CDR3 loop spans 16 amino acids. The CDR3 bases are TGTGCCAGCAGCCCCCGGAGGGGGACGCAGGTCAATGAGCAGTTCTTC. Its protein is CASSPRRGTQVNEQFF.

The chain employs TRBV29-1 and TRBJ2-1; D assignment may be TRBD1 or TRBD2 (7 bases each). CDR3 size: 16 residues. Trimming stripped 0 bases from V and 7 bases from J, with 19 bases between. The germline CDR1 and CDR2 sequences are SQVTM and ANQGSEA. The CDR3 DNA reads TGCAGCGTTGAAGATCCCGGGCAGGGGGGGATAAATGAGCAGTTCTTC. Translation gives CSVEDPGQGGINEQFF.

This chain links TRBV15 with TRBJ2-1; D is unresolved. The CDR3 runs to 13 residues. Germline V lookup: CDR1 LNHNV, CDR2 YYDKDF (reference sequence). The V end lost 1 base, the J end lost 6 bases, and 7 bases lay between the germline ends. CDR3: CATSRGVSNEQFF. The CDR3 DNA is TGTGCCACCAGCAGAGGGGTCTCCAATGAGCAGTTCTTC.

The chain is built from TRBV6-6 and TRBJ2-7, with 9 bases lining up with TRBD1. V gave up 10 bases and J gave up 6 bases; unmatched junction bases: 10. This CDR3 contains 13 residues. Germline V CDR1 and CDR2: MNHNY, SVGAGI (reference sequence). The DNA for the CDR3 is TGTGCCACCGCGGGACAGGGCCCACCCGAGCAGTACTTC. It encodes CATAGQGPPEQYF.

This clone occurred a few times. This chain connects TRBV11-2 to TRBJ2-2; possible D gene TRBD2, 6 bases. This CDR3 comprises 17 residues. Trimming took off 5 bases at V and 4 bases at J, with 20 bases between the two ends. Germline values: CDR1 SGHAT, CDR2 FQNNGV. This chain's CDR3 is CASSTRRRGSITGELFF. In DNA form, the CDR3 reads TGTGCCAGCAGCACCCGTCGCCGGGGGTCCATCACCGGGGAGCTGTTTTTT. The whole variable domain, remainder taken from reference TRBV11-2 and TRBJ2-2, is EAGVAQSPRYKIIEKRQSVAFWCNPISGHATLYWYQQILGQGPKLLIQFQNNGVVDDSQLPKDRFSAERLKGVDSTLKIQPAKLEDSAVYLCASSTRRRGSITGELFFGEGSRLTVL.

This clone was seen more than once but under ten times. Other DNA sequences from this sample encode an identical CDR3 as well. The CDR3 DNA follows: TGTGCCAGCAGTCCTAGCGGGGGAGTTCAAGAGACCCAGTACTTC. Residues: CASSPSGGVQETQYF. V and J are TRBV5-4 and TRBJ2-5; 10 bases align to TRBD2. Germline assignment: CDR1 SGHNT and CDR2 YYREEE (reference sequence). V lost 5 bases and J lost 2; bases outside the gene matches: 6. The CDR3 sequence is 15 residues long.

The J gene is TRBJ2-3, the V gene TRBV30; D is unclear. The CDR3 is 15 amino acids. Per germline, CDR1 GTSNPN and CDR2 SVGIG (reference sequence). Trimming took 0 bases from V and 1 from J, leaving 11 bases between them. The CDR3 nucleotides are TGTGCCTGGAGTGTAGGCCTATTGGGCACAGATACGCAGTATTTT. Encoded protein: CAWSVGLLGTDTQYF.

The V gene is TRBV5-1, the J gene TRBJ2-1; the match to TRBD2 covers 8 bases. Per germline, CDR1 SGHRS and CDR2 YFSETQ. The CDR3 covers 15 residues. The J segment lost 3 bases and the V segment lost 0 bases, leaving 2 bases of the junction unmatched. CDR3 coding DNA: TGCGCCAGCAGCTTGGCTAGCGGGCTCTACAATGAGCAGTTCTTC. This codes for CASSLASGLYNEQFF.

Only one count was recorded for this clone. The gene calls are TRBV7-9 and TRBJ2-1; 9 bases match TRBD1. This CDR3 spans 16 amino acids. Germline values: CDR1 SEHNR, CDR2 FQNEAQ (reference sequence). Losses at the gene ends were 5 bases for V and 6 bases for J; bases not matched to a gene: 11. CDR3 in DNA: TGTGCCAGCAGCACGACCGGGACAGGGTGGGTCAATGAGCAGTTCTTC. Its translation: CASSTTGTGWVNEQFF.

The chain links TRBV30 to TRBJ2-7; D tentatively reads TRBD1 or TRBD2 (5 bases each). The CDR3 loop spans 14 amino acids. Trimming cost V 3 bases and J 3 bases, with 15 bases left between them. Germline CDR1 is GTSNPN and CDR2 is SVGIG (reference sequence). CDR3 DNA: TGTGCCTGGAGCCGTGGGGGAATTGTCTACGAGCAGTACTTC. Protein: CAWSRGGIVYEQYF.

This clone was detected once. The chain is built from TRBV15 and TRBJ1-2; D is possibly TRBD1 (5 bases). The CDR3 totals 14 residues. V lost 0 bases, J lost 5 bases, and 10 bases lay in between. CDR1 is LNHNV, CDR2 YYDKDF, per germline (reference sequence). CDR3 sequence reads: CATSRDRVGYGYTF. The DNA of the CDR3 is TGTGCCACCAGCAGAGACAGGGTAGGATATGGCTACACCTTC.

In its sample, this clone was seen a few times. The CDR3 coding sequence is TGTGCCAGCTCCCCGGGACAGGGGGACGAGCAGTACTTC. Encoded protein: CASSPGQGDEQYF. The chain carries TRBV18 and TRBJ2-7, with 11 bases that match TRBD1. The CDR3 consists of 13 residues. Looked up from germline, CDR1 is KGHSH and CDR2 is LQKENI. With V trimmed by 6 bases and J by 5 bases, 3 bases remained unmatched.

The gene calls are TRBV2 and TRBJ1-6, with D possibly matching TRBD1 (5 bases). V dropped 3 bases and J dropped 3 bases, with 9 bases sitting between them. Germline assignment: CDR1 SNHLY and CDR2 FYNNEI. The CDR3 runs to 15 residues. The CDR3 reads CASSELGGYNSPLHF. DNA for the CDR3: TGTGCCAGCAGTGAGCTCGGGGGCTATAATTCACCCCTCCACTTT.

The rearrangement uses TRBV10-1 and TRBJ2-1; D remains ambiguous. The CDR3 sequence is 14 residues long. V was trimmed by 2 bases and J by 4 bases, leaving 9 bases between them. Germline V gene lookup returns CDR1 WNHNN and CDR2 SYGVQD (reference sequence). The CDR3 is CASSENKQYNEQFF. CDR3 DNA sequence: TGCGCCAGCAGTGAGAACAAGCAATACAATGAGCAGTTCTTC.

The rearrangement uses TRBV9 and TRBJ2-5; D remains ambiguous. V lost 7 bases and J 0 bases, leaving 7 bases between the germline ends. This CDR3 contains 12 residues. In germline, CDR1 is SGDLS, CDR2 YYNGEE. In nucleotides, the CDR3 is TGTGCCAGCTCAACTAACCAAGAGACCCAGTACTTC. Translation gives CASSTNQETQYF.

The J gene is TRBJ2-5, the V gene TRBV18; no reliable D call. This CDR3 is built from 13 residues. V shed 0 bases and J shed 5 bases, with 7 bases lying between them. Looked up from germline, CDR1 is KGHSH and CDR2 is LQKENI. For the CDR3, the DNA is TGTGCCAGCTCACCACCGGGAAGGGAGACCCAGTACTTC. Translated: CASSPPGRETQYF.

Written as DNA, the CDR3 is TGTGCCTGGAGCGGGACTAGCGGGCCCACAGATACGCAGTATTTT. It translates to CAWSGTSGPTDTQYF. The genes are TRBV30 and TRBJ2-3; 12 nucleotides agree with TRBD2. The J segment lost 2 bases and the V segment lost 3 bases, leaving 3 bases of the junction unmatched. CDR1 is GTSNPN and CDR2 is SVGIG in the germline V gene (reference sequence). The CDR3 totals 15 residues.

This chain uses TRBV11-3 with TRBJ2-2; tentative D call: TRBD1 (6 bases). In germline, CDR1 is SGHNT, CDR2 YENEEA. V dropped 3 bases and J dropped 6 bases, with 11 bases sitting between them. The CDR3 loop spans 14 amino acids. CDR3 bases: TGTGCCAGCAGCTTGACAGGTTCGTCCGGGGAGCTGTTTTTT. Encoded protein: CASSLTGSSGELFF.

The chain links TRBV5-6 to TRBJ1-2, with no clear D. V gave up 2 bases and J gave up 2 bases, with 13 bases separating them. The CDR3 totals 15 residues. Per germline, CDR1 SGHDT and CDR2 YYEEEE. In nucleotides, the CDR3 is TGTGCCAGCAGCTTAGGTCGCCGGGAGAACTATGGCTACACCTTC. Translation: CASSLGRRENYGYTF. Variable domain in full (rest from reference TRBV5-6 and TRBJ1-2): DAGVTQSPTHLIKTRGQQVTLRCSPKSGHDTVSWYQQALGQGPQFIFQYYEEEERQRGNFPDRFSGHQFPNYSSELNVNALLLGDSALYLCASSLGRRENYGYTFGSGTRLTVV.

The chain is built from TRBV30 and TRBJ2-1, with TRBD2 matching 7 bases. V shed 1 base and J 8 bases; nucleotides not matched to a gene: 11. CDR1 and CDR2 (germline): GTSNPN, SVGIG (reference sequence). This CDR3 is built from 15 residues. DNA of the CDR3: TGTGCCTGGAGTGCCCTCGGTACTAGCGAAGATGAGCAGTTCTTC. Its protein product is CAWSALGTSEDEQFF.

The chain joins TRBV5-1 to TRBJ2-3; 11 bases are a match to TRBD2. The germline V gene encodes CDR1 SGHRS and CDR2 YFSETQ. Unmatched junction bases numbered 17, after V lost 3 bases and J lost 2 bases. The CDR3 length is 20 residues. In DNA form, the CDR3 reads TGCGCCAGCAGCTCGTCCGGCTCGACTAGCGGGGATCTTTACACAGATACGCAGTATTTT. It specifies CASSSSGSTSGDLYTDTQYF.

The chain links TRBV28 to TRBJ2-3, with D perhaps given as TRBD1 or TRBD2 (6 bases each). Per germline, CDR1 MDHEN and CDR2 SYDVKM. This CDR3 has 17 residues. Trimming shortened V by 5 bases and J by 0 bases, and 18 bases separated the two germline ends. This CDR3 reads CASSPGGGSISTDTQYF. As DNA, the CDR3 is TGTGCCAGCAGTCCCGGGGGCGGTTCAATTAGCACAGATACGCAGTATTTT.